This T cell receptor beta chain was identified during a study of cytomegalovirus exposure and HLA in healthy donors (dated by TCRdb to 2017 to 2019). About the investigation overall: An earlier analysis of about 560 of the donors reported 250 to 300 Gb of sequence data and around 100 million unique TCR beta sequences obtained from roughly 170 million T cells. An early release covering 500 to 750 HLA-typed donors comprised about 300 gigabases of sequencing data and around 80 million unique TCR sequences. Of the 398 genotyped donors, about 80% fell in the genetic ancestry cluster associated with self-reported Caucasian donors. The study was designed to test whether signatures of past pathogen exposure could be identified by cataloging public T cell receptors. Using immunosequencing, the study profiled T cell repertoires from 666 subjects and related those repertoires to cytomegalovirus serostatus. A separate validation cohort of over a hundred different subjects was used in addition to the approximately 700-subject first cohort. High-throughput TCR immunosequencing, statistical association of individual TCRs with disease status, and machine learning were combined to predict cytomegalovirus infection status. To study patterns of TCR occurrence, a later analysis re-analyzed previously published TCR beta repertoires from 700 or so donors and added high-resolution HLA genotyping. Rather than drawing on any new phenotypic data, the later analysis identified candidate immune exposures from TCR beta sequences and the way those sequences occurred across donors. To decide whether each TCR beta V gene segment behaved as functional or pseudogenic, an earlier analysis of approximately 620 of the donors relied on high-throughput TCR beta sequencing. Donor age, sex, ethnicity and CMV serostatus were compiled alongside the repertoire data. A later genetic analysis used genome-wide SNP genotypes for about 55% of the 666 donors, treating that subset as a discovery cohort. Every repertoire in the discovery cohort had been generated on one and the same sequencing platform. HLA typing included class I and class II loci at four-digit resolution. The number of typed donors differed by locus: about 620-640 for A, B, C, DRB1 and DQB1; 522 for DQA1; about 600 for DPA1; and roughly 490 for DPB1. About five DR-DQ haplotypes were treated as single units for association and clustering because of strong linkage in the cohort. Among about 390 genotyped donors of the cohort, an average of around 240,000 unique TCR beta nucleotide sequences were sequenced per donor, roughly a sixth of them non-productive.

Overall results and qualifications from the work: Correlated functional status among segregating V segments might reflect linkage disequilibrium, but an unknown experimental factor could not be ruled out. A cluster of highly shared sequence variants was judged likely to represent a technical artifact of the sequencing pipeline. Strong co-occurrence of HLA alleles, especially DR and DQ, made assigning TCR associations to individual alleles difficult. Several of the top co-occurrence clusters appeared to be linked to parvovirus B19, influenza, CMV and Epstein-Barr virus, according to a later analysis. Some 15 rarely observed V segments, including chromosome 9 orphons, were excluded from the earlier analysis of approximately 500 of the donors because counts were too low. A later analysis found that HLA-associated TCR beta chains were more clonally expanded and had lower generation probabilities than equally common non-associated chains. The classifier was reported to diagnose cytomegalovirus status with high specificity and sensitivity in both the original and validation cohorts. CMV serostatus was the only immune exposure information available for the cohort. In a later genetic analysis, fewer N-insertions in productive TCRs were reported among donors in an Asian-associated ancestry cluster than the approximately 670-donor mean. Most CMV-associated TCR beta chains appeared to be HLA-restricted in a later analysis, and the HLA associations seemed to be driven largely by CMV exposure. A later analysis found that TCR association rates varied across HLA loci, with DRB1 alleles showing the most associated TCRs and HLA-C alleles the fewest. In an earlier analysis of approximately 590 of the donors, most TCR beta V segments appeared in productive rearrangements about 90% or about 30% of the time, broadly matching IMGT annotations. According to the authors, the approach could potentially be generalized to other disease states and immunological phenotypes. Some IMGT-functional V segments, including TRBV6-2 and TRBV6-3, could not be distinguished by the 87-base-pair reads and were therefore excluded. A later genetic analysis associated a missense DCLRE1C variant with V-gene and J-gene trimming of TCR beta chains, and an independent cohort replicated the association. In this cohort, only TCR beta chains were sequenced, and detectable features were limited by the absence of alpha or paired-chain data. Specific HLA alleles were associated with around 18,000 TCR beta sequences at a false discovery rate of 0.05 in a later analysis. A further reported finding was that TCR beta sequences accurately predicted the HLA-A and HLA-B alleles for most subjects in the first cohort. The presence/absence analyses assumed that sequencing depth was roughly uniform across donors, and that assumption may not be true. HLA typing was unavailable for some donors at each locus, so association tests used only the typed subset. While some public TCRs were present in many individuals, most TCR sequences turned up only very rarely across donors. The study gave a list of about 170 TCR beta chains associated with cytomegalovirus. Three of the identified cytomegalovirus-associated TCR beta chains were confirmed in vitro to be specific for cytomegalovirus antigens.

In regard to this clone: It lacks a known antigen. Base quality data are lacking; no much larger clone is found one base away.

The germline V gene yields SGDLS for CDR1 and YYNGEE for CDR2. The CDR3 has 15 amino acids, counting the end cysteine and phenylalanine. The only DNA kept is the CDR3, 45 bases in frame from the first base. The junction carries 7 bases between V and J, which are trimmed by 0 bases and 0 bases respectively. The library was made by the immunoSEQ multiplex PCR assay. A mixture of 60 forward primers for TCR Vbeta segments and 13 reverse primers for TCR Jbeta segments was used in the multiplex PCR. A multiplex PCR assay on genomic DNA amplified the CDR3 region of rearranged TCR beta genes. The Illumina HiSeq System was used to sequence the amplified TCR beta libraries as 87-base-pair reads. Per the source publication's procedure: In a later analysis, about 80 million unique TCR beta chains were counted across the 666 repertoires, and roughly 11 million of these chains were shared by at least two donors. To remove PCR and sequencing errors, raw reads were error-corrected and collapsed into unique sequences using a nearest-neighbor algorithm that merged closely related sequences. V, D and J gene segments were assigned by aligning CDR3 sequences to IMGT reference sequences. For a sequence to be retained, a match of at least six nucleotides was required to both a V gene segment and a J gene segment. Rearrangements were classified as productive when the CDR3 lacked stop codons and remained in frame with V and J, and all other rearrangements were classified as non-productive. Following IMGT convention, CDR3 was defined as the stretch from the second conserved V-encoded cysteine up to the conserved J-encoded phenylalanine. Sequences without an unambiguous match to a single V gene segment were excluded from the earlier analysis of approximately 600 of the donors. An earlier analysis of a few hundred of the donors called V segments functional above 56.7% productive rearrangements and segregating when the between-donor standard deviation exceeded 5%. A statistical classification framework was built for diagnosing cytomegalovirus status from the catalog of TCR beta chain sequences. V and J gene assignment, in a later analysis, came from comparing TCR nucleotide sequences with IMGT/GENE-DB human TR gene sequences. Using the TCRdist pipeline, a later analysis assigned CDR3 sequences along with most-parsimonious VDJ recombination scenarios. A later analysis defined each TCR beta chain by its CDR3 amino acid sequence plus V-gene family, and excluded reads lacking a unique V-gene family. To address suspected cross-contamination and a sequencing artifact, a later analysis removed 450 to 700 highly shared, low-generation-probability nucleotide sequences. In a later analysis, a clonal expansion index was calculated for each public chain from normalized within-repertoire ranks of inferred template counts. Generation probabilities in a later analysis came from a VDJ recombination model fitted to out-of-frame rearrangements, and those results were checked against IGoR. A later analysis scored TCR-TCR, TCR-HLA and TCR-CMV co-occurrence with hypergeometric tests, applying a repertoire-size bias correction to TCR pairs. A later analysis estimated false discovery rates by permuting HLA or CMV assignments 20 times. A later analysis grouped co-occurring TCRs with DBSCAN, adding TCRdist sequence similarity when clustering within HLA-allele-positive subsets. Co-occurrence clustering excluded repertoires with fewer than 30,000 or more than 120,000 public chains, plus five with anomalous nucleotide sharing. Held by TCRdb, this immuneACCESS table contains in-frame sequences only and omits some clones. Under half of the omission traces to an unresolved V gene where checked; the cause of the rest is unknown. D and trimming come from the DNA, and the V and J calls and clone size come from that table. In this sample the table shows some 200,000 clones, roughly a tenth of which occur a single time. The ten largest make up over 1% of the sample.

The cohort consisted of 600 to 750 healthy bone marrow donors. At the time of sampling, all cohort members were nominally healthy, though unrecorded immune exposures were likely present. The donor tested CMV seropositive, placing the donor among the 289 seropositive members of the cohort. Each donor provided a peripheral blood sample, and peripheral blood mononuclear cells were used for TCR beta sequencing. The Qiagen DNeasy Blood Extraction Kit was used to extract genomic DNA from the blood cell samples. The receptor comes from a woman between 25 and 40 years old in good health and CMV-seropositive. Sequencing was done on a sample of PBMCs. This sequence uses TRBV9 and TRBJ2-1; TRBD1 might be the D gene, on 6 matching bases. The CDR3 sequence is CASSVGGGSYNEQFF. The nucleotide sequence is TGTGCCAGCAGCGTAGGAGGGGGCTCCTACAATGAGCAGTTCTTC.